This T cell receptor beta chain is from a study of siplizumab effects on memory and regulatory T cells. This CDR3 spans 15 amino acids. V lost 6 bases to trimming and J lost 7 bases, with 19 bases between them. The V gene's germline CDR1 is PRHDT and CDR2 FYEKMQ (reference sequence). Clones were sequenced by immunoSEQ multiplex PCR, and TCRdb holds only the in-frame ones, with some missing. The table includes 50,000 to 55,000 clones, 95% to 97% detected once. This receptor was obtained from a human donor in good health. The sequenced sample consisted of naive CD4+ T cells sorted from blood. V and J are TRBV13 and TRBJ2-1, with a possible D match to TRBD1 (6 bases). CDR3 amino acids: CASRSVYGTRNEQFF. CDR3 DNA: TGTGCCAGCAGATCCGTATATGGGACAAGAAATGAGCAGTTCTTC.